The clone carrying this TCR beta chain occurred once. What it binds is not known. This entry is derived from a study of T cell responses to AZD1222 COVID-19 vaccine. Sequencing used immunoSEQ multiplex PCR; TCRdb keeps in-frame clones, though not all of them. The repertoire holds about 130,000 clones, more than 70% seen once, with approximately 1.5% in the top ten. Findings and limits, study-wide: Most donors were white British and more were female, and clonal diversity was possibly underestimated. Spike-specific TCRs gained breadth and depth after people received two AZD1222 doses.

The CDR3 has 15 residues. Trimming removed 6 bases from V and 5 bases from J; junction bases left unmatched: 8. Per the germline V gene, CDR1 is MNHEY and CDR2 is SMNVEV (reference sequence). Sequenced material: peripheral blood, taken on day 0 of AZD1222 vaccination. The clonotype was recovered from an adult in good health. V usage is TRBV27 and J usage is TRBJ1-1; 11 nucleotides match TRBD1. The CDR3 protein is CASRPGQGAFTEAFF. In nucleotides, the CDR3 is TGTGCCAGCAGACCCGGACAGGGGGCTTTTACTGAAGCTTTCTTT.